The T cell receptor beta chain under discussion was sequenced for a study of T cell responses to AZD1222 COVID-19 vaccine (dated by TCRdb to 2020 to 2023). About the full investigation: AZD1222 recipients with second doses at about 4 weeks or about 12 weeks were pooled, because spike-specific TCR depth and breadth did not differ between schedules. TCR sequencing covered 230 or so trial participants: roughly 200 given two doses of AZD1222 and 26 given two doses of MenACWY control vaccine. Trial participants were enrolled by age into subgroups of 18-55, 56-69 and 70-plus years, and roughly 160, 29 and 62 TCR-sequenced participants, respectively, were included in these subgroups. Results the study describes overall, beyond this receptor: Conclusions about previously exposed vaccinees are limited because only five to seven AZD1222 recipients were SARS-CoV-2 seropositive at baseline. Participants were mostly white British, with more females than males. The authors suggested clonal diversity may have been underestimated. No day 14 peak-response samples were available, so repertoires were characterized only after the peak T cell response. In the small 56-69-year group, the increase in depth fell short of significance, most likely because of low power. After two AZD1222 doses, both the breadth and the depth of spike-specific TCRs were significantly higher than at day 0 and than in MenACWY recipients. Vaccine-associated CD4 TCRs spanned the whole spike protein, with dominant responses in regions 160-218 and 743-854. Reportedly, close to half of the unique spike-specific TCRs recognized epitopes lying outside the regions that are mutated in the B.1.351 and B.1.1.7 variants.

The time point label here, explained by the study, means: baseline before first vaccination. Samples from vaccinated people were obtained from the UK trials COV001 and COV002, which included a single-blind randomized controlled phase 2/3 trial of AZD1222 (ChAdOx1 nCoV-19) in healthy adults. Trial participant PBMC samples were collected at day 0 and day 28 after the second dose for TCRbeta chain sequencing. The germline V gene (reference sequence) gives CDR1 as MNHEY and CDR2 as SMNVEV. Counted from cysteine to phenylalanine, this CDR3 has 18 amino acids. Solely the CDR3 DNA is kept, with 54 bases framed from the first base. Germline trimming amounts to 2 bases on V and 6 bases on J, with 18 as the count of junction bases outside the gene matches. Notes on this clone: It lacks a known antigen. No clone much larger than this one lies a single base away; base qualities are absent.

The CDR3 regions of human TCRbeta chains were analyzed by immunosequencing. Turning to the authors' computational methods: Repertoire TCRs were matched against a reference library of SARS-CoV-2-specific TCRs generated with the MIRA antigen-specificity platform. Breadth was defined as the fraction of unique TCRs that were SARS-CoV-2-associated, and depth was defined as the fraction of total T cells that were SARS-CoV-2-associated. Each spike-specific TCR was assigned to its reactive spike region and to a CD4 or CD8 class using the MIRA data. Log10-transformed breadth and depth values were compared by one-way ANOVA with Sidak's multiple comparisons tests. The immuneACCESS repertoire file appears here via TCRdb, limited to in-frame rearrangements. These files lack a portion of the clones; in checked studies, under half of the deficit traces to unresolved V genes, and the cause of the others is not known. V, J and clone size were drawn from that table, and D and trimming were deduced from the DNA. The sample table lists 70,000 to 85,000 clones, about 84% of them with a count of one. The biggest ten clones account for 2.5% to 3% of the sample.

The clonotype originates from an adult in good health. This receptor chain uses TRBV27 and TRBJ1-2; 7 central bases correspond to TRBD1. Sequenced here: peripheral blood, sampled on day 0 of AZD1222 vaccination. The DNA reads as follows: TGTGCCAGCAGTTTAGAGGGGCAGGGGGGTGTTGATAAGGATGGCTACACCTTC. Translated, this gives CASSLEGQGGVDKDGYTF.